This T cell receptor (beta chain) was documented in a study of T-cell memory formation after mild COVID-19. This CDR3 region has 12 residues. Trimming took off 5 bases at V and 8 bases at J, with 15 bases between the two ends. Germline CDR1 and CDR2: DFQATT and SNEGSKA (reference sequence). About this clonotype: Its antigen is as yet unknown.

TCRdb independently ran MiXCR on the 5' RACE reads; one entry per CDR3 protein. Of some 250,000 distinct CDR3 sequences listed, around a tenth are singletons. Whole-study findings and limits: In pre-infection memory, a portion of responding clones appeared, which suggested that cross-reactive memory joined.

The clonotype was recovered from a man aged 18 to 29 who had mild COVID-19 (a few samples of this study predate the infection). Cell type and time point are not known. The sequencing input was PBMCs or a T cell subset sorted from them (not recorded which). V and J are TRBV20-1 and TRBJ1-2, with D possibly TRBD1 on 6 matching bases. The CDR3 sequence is CSAGTGTWGYTF. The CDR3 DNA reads TGCAGTGCTGGAACCGGGACATGGGGCTACACCTTC.